This TCR beta chain came from a study of beta chain features in type 1 diabetes. Background on the study: Sorted cell examination encompassed approximately 110 million cells across all samples. Study results and caveats: When VDJ junctions were examined, type 1 diabetes patients showed fewer insertions and more deletions. Moderate but significant shortening of TCRB CDR3s was recorded in all four CD4+ subsets from Type 1 diabetes patients. When cDNA is sequenced, cells with high TCR expression could be over-represented.

Notes on this clone: Antigen unknown.

Reverse transcription of all isolated RNA meant that expressed TCRB transcripts were sequenced. The data were produced by immunoSEQ multiplex PCR, yet TCRdb's version contains in-frame clones alone and is incomplete. The sample lists about 130,000 clones; roughly a tenth were seen once. The CDR3 spans 14 residues. Germline CDR1 reads SGDLS; CDR2 reads YYNGEE. The source of this sequence is a man aged 18-30 years in good health. The material sequenced was central memory CD4+ T cells from blood. The rearrangement joins TRBV9 to TRBJ2-5, with D possibly matching TRBD1 (5 bases). The J call is doubtful: the DNA matches TRBJ2-7 better. The CDR3 region has the DNA TGTGCCAGCAGCGTAGGGGCAGGGTCCTACGAGCAGTACTTC. Translation: CASSVGAGSYEQYF.